Listed below are T cell receptor beta chains from one sample, sequenced in a study of blood T cell repertoires in COVID-19. Profiling relied on immunoSEQ multiplex PCR, and the TCRdb table lists in-frame clones only, not all of them. This table holds approximately 270,000 clones, about 90% found once. Sequenced: PBMCs or T cells enriched from blood (not recorded which). The receptors derive from a woman in her twenties or thirties with acute COVID-19. Both conserved end residues are part of each CDR3. The D gene is left open where the match is weak. Size values are once, few and many counts, or a class for expanded clones, and some rows have none.

V gene	J gene	clone size	D gene	CDR3 protein	CDR3 DNA
TRBV30	TRBJ1-4	NA	NA	CAWNGQRTSGYEKLFF	TGTGCCTGGAACGGACAGCGGACTTCCGGATACGAAAAACTGTTTTTT
TRBV10-3	TRBJ1-5	once	NA	CAISESTEYQPQHF	TGTGCCATCAGTGAGTCTACAGAGTATCAGCCCCAGCATTTT
TRBV18	TRBJ2-7	NA	NA	CASSRTPPDEQYF	TGTGCCAGCTCACGGACACCCCCGGACGAGCAGTACTTC
TRBV21-1	TRBJ2-7	NA	NA	CASSKLSLAGCYYEQYF	TGTGCCAGCAGCAAGTTATCTCTAGCGGGATGCTACTACGAGCAGTACTTC
TRBV2	TRBJ1-5	NA	NA	CASSPSGNQPQHF	TGTGCCAGCAGTCCGTCGGGCAATCAGCCCCAGCATTTT
TRBV5-1	TRBJ2-2	NA	TRBD2	CASSFLAGANTGELFF	TGCGCCAGCAGCTTCCTAGCGGGTGCGAACACCGGGGAGCTGTTTTTT
TRBV11-1	TRBJ1-1	NA	NA	CASSSGVHAFF	TGTGCCAGCAGCTCGGGGGTGCACGCTTTCTTT
TRBV30	TRBJ2-3	once	TRBD2	CAWTGLAGPDTQYF	TGTGCCTGGACGGGACTAGCGGGCCCAGATACGCAGTATTTT
TRBV7-6	TRBJ1-6	NA	NA	CASSLLAASPLHF	TGTGCCAGCAGCTTATTGGCGGCGTCACCCCTCCACTTT
TRBV25-1	TRBJ2-7	NA	NA	CASKEGGEQYF	TGTGCCAGCAAGGAGGGCGGCGAGCAGTACTTC
TRBV5-1	TRBJ2-1	NA	NA	CASSLREPNEQFF	TGCGCCAGCAGCTTGAGAGAACCTAATGAGCAGTTCTTC
TRBV3-1/TRBV3-2	TRBJ2-3	NA	NA	CASSQDTGNTQYF	TGTGCCAGCAGCCAAGATACGGGGAATACGCAGTATTTT
TRBV7-3	TRBJ2-7	NA	NA	CASSLGGRLVDEQYF	TGTGCCAGCAGCTTAGGAGGCCGGTTGGTCGACGAGCAGTACTTC
TRBV28	TRBJ2-7	NA	TRBD1	CASSFTGTGGDEQYF	TGTGCCAGCAGTTTTACCGGGACAGGGGGCGATGAGCAGTACTTC
TRBV27	TRBJ2-7	NA	TRBD1	CAPNRDRPSYEQYF	TGTGCCCCCAACCGGGACAGGCCTTCCTACGAGCAGTACTTC
TRBV7-2	TRBJ1-4	NA	NA	CASGKTGVNEKLFF	TGTGCCAGCGGAAAGACAGGCGTTAATGAAAAACTGTTTTTT
TRBV6-2/TRBV6-3	TRBJ1-5	NA	NA	CASSYSRDQPQHF	TGTGCCAGCAGTTACTCGAGAGATCAGCCCCAGCATTTT
TRBV5-5	TRBJ2-1	NA	NA	CASSPLFGGFNEQFF	TGTGCCAGCAGCCCGCTCTTTGGGGGCTTCAATGAGCAGTTCTTC
TRBV30	TRBJ2-2	NA	NA	CAWSVSHRIPVNTGELFF	TGTGCCTGGAGTGTTTCTCACAGGATCCCCGTGAACACCGGGGAGCTGTTTTTT
TRBV5-1	TRBJ2-3	NA	NA	CASSAGLYTDTQYF	TGCGCCAGCAGCGCCGGACTATATACAGATACGCAGTATTTT
TRBV13	TRBJ2-1	NA	NA	CASSPPVSPSYNEQFF	TGTGCCAGCAGCCCGCCGGTGAGCCCCTCCTACAATGAGCAGTTCTTC
TRBV19	TRBJ1-1	NA	NA	CASKFQGTEAFF	TGTGCCAGTAAGTTTCAGGGGACGGAAGCTTTCTTT
TRBV15	TRBJ2-7	NA	TRBD2	CATSRDGTSVSYEQYF	TGTGCCACCAGCAGAGACGGGACTAGCGTTTCCTACGAGCAGTACTTC
TRBV2	TRBJ2-1	NA	TRBD2	CASSELAGLNEQFF	TGTGCCAGCAGTGAACTAGCGGGGCTCAATGAGCAGTTCTTC
TRBV3-1/TRBV3-2	TRBJ2-7	NA	TRBD2	CASSQTSGLYEQYF	TGTGCCAGCAGCCAGACTAGCGGCTTATACGAGCAGTACTTC
TRBV7-8	TRBJ2-3	NA	TRBD2	CASSLGLAVDTQYF	TGTGCCAGCAGCTTAGGACTAGCAGTGGATACGCAGTATTTT
TRBV29-1	TRBJ1-4	NA	TRBD1	CSGQNRGGEKLFF	TGCAGCGGCCAGAACAGGGGAGGTGAAAAACTGTTTTTT
TRBV27	TRBJ2-3	NA	TRBD2	CASSLSGGLAGVGDTQYF	TGTGCCAGCAGTTTATCAGGGGGCTTAGCGGGAGTAGGCGATACGCAGTATTTT